These 18 T cell receptor beta chains share one sample of origin, sequenced in a study of control samples from healthy donors and cancer patients. Some clones are missing from TCRdb's copy, which holds only in-frame ones; the method was immunoSEQ multiplex PCR. The top ten clones hold 5.5% to 9% of a sample with 130,000 or so clones, roughly 89% of them seen once. Sequenced: blood. All receptors come from a man younger than 30 in good health.

J is TRBJ2-1 and V is TRBV11-2; TRBD2 aligns across 13 bases. Germline values: CDR1 SGHAT, CDR2 FQNNGV. The CDR3 runs 15 residues. The V gene end was trimmed by 5 bases and the J gene end by 8 bases; junction bases not matched to a gene: 6. This CDR3 is CASSQLAGGPHEQFF. CDR3 coding DNA: TGTGCCAGCAGCCAACTAGCGGGGGGGCCTCATGAGCAGTTCTTC.

The rearrangement links TRBV20-1 to TRBJ1-5; D ambiguous. This CDR3 spans 11 amino acids. Germline V CDR1 and CDR2: DFQATT, SNEGSKA (reference sequence). Trimming stripped 0 bases from V and 9 bases from J, with 6 bases between. In nucleotides, the CDR3 is TGCAGTGCTAGAGAGGGTGGGCCCCAGCATTTT. Translation gives CSAREGGPQHF.

V is TRBV19 and J is TRBJ2-7, with D possibly being TRBD1 (5 bases). From germline, CDR1 is LNHDA and CDR2 SQIVND (reference sequence). The CDR3 is 13 amino acids. Trimming removed 1 base from V and 5 bases from J, with 9 bases in between. This CDR3 reads CASSIVDTHEQYF. Here the CDR3 DNA reads TGTGCCAGTAGTATAGTGGACACACACGAGCAGTACTTC.

The chain carries TRBV13 and TRBJ2-3, with 7 bases aligning to TRBD2. CDR3 length equals 14 residues. Looked up from germline, CDR1 is PRHDT and CDR2 is FYEKMQ (reference sequence). V shed 1 base and J 8 bases; nucleotides not matched to a gene: 6. The CDR3 DNA sequence: TGTGCCAGCAGCTTAGAGGGTGGCGGGGGTACGCAGTATTTT. Its translation is CASSLEGGGGTQYF.

J is TRBJ2-2 and V is TRBV5-1, with D tentatively TRBD1 or TRBD2 (6 bases each). Germline lookup yields CDR1 SGHRS and CDR2 YFSETQ. V was shortened by 1 base and J by 6 bases, with 22 bases between the two germline ends. The CDR3 contains 18 residues. CDR3 bases: TGCGCCAGCAGCTTGAAACAGGGAGGAAAGGGCGGAGCCGGGGAGCTGTTTTTT. This gives the protein CASSLKQGGKGGAGELFF. Full variable domain (outside the CDR3, taken from reference TRBV5-1 and TRBJ2-2): KAGVTQTPRYLIKTRGQQVTLSCSPISGHRSVSWYQQTPGQGLQFLFEYFSETQRNKGNFPGRFSGRQFSNSRSEMNVSTLELGDSALYLCASSLKQGGKGGAGELFFGEGSRLTVL.

This clone has a handful of counts. The V gene is TRBV5-6, the J gene TRBJ1-1, with D uncertain. The CDR3 is made up of 11 amino acids. CDR1 SGHDT and CDR2 YYEEEE come from the germline V gene. V lost 4 bases, J lost 11 bases, and 12 bases lay in between. This chain's CDR3 is CASSAGPVAFF. DNA of the CDR3: TGTGCCAGCAGCGCAGGTCCAGTGGCTTTCTTT.

This clone was detected once. V usage is TRBV5-1 and J usage is TRBJ1-1; 7 nucleotides align to TRBD1. This CDR3 comprises 13 residues. Trimming at V came to 4 bases and at J to 6 bases, leaving 6 bases not matched to a gene. Germline V gene data show CDR1 as SGHRS and CDR2 as YFSETQ. The CDR3 loop reads CASSPSGTAEAFF. CDR3 DNA sequence: TGCGCCAGCAGCCCTTCCGGGACAGCTGAAGCTTTCTTT.

This chain uses TRBV7-9 with TRBJ1-1; no firm D call. This CDR3 comprises 14 residues. Germline CDR1 SEHNR, CDR2 FQNEAQ (reference sequence). Between the trimmed V and J ends, which lost 5 bases and 0 bases, there was a span of 10 bases. CDR3 residues: CASSLQSMNTEAFF. The CDR3, as DNA: TGTGCCAGCAGCCTACAGAGCATGAACACTGAAGCTTTCTTT.

The genes are TRBV7-7 and TRBJ2-5; 16 nucleotides line up with TRBD2. Germline CDR1 is SSHAT and CDR2 is FNYEAQ (reference sequence). V shed 4 bases and J 5 bases; nucleotides not matched to a gene: 10. The CDR3 sequence is 18 residues long. CDR3 amino acids: CASSSPPGLAGGHETQYF. CDR3 DNA sequence: TGTGCCAGCAGCTCACCACCGGGACTAGCGGGGGGGCATGAGACCCAGTACTTC. Combining the CDR3 with reference TRBV7-7 and TRBJ2-5 gives the whole variable domain GAGVSQSPRYKVTKRGQDVTLRCDPISSHATLYWYQQALGQGPEFLTYFNYEAQPDKSGLPSDRFSAERPEGSISTLTIQRTEQRDSAMYRCASSSPPGLAGGHETQYFGPGTRLLVL.

The chain uses TRBV5-1 and TRBJ1-2; unclear D gene. Germline loops: CDR1 SGHRS, CDR2 YFSETQ. The CDR3 consists of 14 residues. Trimming took off 4 bases at V and 2 bases at J, with 12 bases between the two ends. The CDR3 sequence is CASSPRTGNYGYTF. In DNA form, the CDR3 reads TGCGCCAGCAGCCCTAGGACCGGAAACTATGGCTACACCTTC.

This chain uses TRBV5-1 with TRBJ2-7; D is unresolved. The CDR3 extends over 14 amino acids. The V gene lost 4 bases and the J gene lost 6 bases, with 17 bases spanning the gap. Looked up from germline, CDR1 is SGHRS and CDR2 is YFSETQ. The DNA of the CDR3 is TGCGCCAGCAGCCCCCGGAGCACGGTAAGCGAGCAGTACTTC. Encoded protein: CASSPRSTVSEQYF.

This clone was recorded once. The chain recombines TRBV25-1 with TRBJ1-3; D perhaps matches TRBD1 (5 bases). Germline loops: CDR1 MGHDK, CDR2 SYGVNS. The germline V and J ends were trimmed by 4 bases and 4 bases, with 8 bases remaining between them. This CDR3 spans 13 amino acids. The CDR3 DNA reads as TGTGCCAGCAGTGTATGGGGGGGAAACACCATATATTTT. It specifies CASSVWGGNTIYF.

This clone appeared once. V and J are TRBV28 and TRBJ1-2; unclear D gene. CDR3 length: 14 amino acids. CDR1 is MDHEN, CDR2 SYDVKM, per germline. The V gene lost 2 bases and the J gene lost 4 bases, with 11 bases spanning the gap. The CDR3 sequence: CASSLQLASYGYTF. In DNA form, the CDR3 reads TGTGCCAGCAGTTTACAGCTAGCCTCCTATGGCTACACCTTC.

The chain combines TRBV5-6 with TRBJ2-3; D gene ambiguous. CDR1 and CDR2 (germline): SGHDT, YYEEEE. V gave up 4 bases and J gave up 2 bases, with 11 bases separating them. This CDR3 region has 14 residues. For the CDR3, the DNA is TGTGCCAGCAGCCTGACTCCTCTCACAGATACGCAGTATTTT. The encoded protein is CASSLTPLTDTQYF.

The chain carries TRBV7-2 and TRBJ2-3; a weak D match, TRBD2 (5 bases). V was cut by 5 bases and J by 3 bases, with 18 bases left in between. Per the germline V gene, CDR1 is SGHTA and CDR2 is FQGNSA. This CDR3 has 16 amino acids. In nucleotides, the CDR3 is TGTGCCAGCAGCCCCCGTAGCGCCCTTGGGACAGATACGCAGTATTTT. Its translation: CASSPRSALGTDTQYF. The whole variable domain, filled in from reference TRBV7-2 and TRBJ2-3, reads GAGVSQSPSNKVTEKGKDVELRCDPISGHTALYWYRQSLGQGLEFLIYFQGNSAPDKSGLPSDRFSAERTGGSVSTLTIQRTQQEDSAVYLCASSPRSALGTDTQYFGPGTRLTVL.

This chain links TRBV5-4 with TRBJ2-7, with 9 nucleotides matching TRBD1. V lost 0 bases and J lost 0; bases outside the gene matches: 7. This CDR3 contains 17 residues. Germline-derived CDR1 and CDR2 are SGHNT and YYREEE (reference sequence). The CDR3 reads CASSLGTGTGSSYEQYF. DNA for the CDR3: TGTGCCAGCAGCTTGGGGACCGGGACAGGGAGCTCCTACGAGCAGTACTTC.

V gene TRBV6-1 combines with J gene TRBJ1-6, with D hard to call. The CDR3 is 15 amino acids. With 0 bases removed from V and 7 bases from J, the gap between germline ends came to 10 bases. In germline, CDR1 is MNHNS, CDR2 SASEGT. CDR3 coding DNA: TGTGCCAGCAGTGAAGCACGGGGAGGGAATTCACCCCTCCACTTT. Translated: CASSEARGGNSPLHF.

CDR3 DNA: TGCGCCAGCAGCCAGACTACAGAGTTCTATGGCTACACCTTC. Amino acid sequence: CASSQTTEFYGYTF. The chain joins TRBV4-1 to TRBJ1-2; D call uncertain. V lost 3 bases and J 4 bases, leaving 12 bases between the germline ends. Germline CDR1 is MGHRA and CDR2 is YSYEKL. The CDR3 length is 14 residues.